What follows are 32 T cell receptor beta chains derived from one specimen sequenced in a study of long-term antiretroviral therapy in people with HIV. Survey-level immunoSEQ v3.0 assays were run. The protocol was immunoSEQ multiplex PCR, while the TCRdb copy is restricted to in-frame clones and leaves out a portion. Of just over 20,000 clones listed, about 80% are singletons. This specimen consisted of unsorted PBMCs, obtained 0.5 years after starting antiretroviral therapy. The receptors were sampled from a man aged 18 to 30 with HIV.

The rearrangement uses TRBV7-9 and TRBJ1-1; a weak D match, TRBD1 (6 bases). In germline, CDR1 is SEHNR, CDR2 FQNEAQ (reference sequence). The length of the CDR3 is 17 residues. The V and J ends lost 4 bases and 5 bases respectively, with 23 bases between them. Written as DNA, the CDR3 is TGTGCCAGCAGCTCCACAGGGCCCCGGGGTTCGAGTACTGAAGCTTTCTTT. Protein: CASSSTGPRGSSTEAFF.

This clone ranks as medium-sized. The DNA for the CDR3 is TGTGCCAGCAGCGCCGGGACAGGGGTAGGCTACACCTTC. Translated, it gives CASSAGTGVGYTF. The gene calls are TRBV7-9 and TRBJ1-2, with 10 bases lining up with TRBD1. CDR1 SEHNR and CDR2 FQNEAQ come from the germline V gene (reference sequence). The CDR3 has 13 amino acids. V dropped 5 bases and J dropped 8; count of bases not matched to a gene: 5.

This clone was counted once. The gene calls are TRBV28 and TRBJ1-5; D is undetermined. This CDR3 is 18 amino acids long. CDR1 and CDR2 from the germline V gene are MDHEN and SYDVKM. V was pared by 2 bases and J by 0 bases, with 17 bases between. CDR3 sequence: CASSLGIGGSYSNQPQHF. Here the CDR3 DNA reads TGTGCCAGCAGTTTAGGCATTGGAGGGTCCTATAGCAATCAGCCCCAGCATTTT.

The J gene is TRBJ2-1, the V gene TRBV5-1; 13 bases are shared with TRBD2. CDR1 and CDR2 from the germline V gene are SGHRS and YFSETQ. V was clipped by 1 base and J by 4 bases; unmatched bases: 11. The CDR3 length is 19 residues. CDR3 in DNA: TGCGCCAGCAGCTTGTTCTACCCGGGACTAGCGGGGCTTTACAATGAGCAGTTCTTC. It translates to CASSLFYPGLAGLYNEQFF.

The chain combines TRBV28 with TRBJ2-7; 9 bases agree with TRBD1. Germline lookup yields CDR1 MDHEN and CDR2 SYDVKM. The CDR3 spans 14 residues. Germline trimming cut 5 bases from V and 4 bases from J; bases unmatched to any gene: 6. This chain's CDR3 is CASSRQGGWYEQYF. The CDR3 DNA reads as TGTGCCAGCAGTCGACAGGGGGGGTGGTACGAGCAGTACTTC.

V and J are TRBV2 and TRBJ1-1, with a weak D call TRBD1 (5 bases). From germline, CDR1 is SNHLY and CDR2 FYNNEI. This CDR3 is 14 amino acids long. The V and J ends lost 5 bases and 3 bases respectively, with 13 bases between them. Here the CDR3 reads CASSSRASYTEAFF. CDR3 nucleotides: TGTGCCAGCAGTTCCAGGGCATCCTACACTGAAGCTTTCTTT.

The chain joins TRBV19 to TRBJ1-6, with 7 bases matching TRBD1. With V trimmed by 1 base and J by 10 bases, 7 bases remained unmatched. The CDR3 contains 15 residues. Germline assignment: CDR1 LNHDA and CDR2 SQIVND (reference sequence). CDR3 amino acids: CASSIGSTGNSPLHF. DNA of the CDR3: TGTGCCAGTAGTATAGGGTCGACAGGGAACTCACCCCTCCACTTT.

This clone rates as medium-sized. V gene TRBV7-2 combines with J gene TRBJ2-7, with D possibly being TRBD1 or TRBD2 (5 bases each). The CDR3 consists of 14 residues. The germline V and J ends were trimmed by 6 bases and 5 bases, with 17 bases remaining between them. Germline V gene sequence: CDR1 SGHTA, CDR2 FQGNSA. The CDR3 reads CASSSGPGIDEQYF. CDR3 bases: TGTGCCAGCAGTTCAGGGCCCGGGATCGACGAGCAGTACTTC.

The V call is TRBV19, the J call TRBJ1-1; no clear D. V lost 3 bases to trimming and J lost 4 bases, with 6 bases between them. Germline values: CDR1 LNHDA, CDR2 SQIVND (reference sequence). The CDR3 has 12 residues. The CDR3 spells CASSIGSTEAFF. The CDR3 DNA sequence: TGTGCCAGTAGTATCGGCAGCACTGAAGCTTTCTTT. Full variable domain (remainder filled in from reference TRBV19 and TRBJ1-1): DGGITQSPKYLFRKEGQNVTLSCEQNLNHDAMYWYRQDPGQGLRLIYYSQIVNDFQKGDIAEGYSVSREKKESFPLTVTSAQKNPTAFYLCASSIGSTEAFFGQGTRLTVV.

This rearrangement joins TRBV5-6 to TRBJ2-1, with D possibly matching TRBD2 (8 bases). CDR3 length equals 18 residues. CDR1 is SGHDT, CDR2 YYEEEE, per germline. The V and J ends lost 2 bases and 8 bases respectively, with 26 bases between them. CDR3 region: CASSFLAGPRQGGDEQFF. The CDR3 DNA is TGTGCCAGCAGCTTTTTAGCGGGACCACGACAGGGCGGTGATGAGCAGTTCTTC.

The sample holds one count of this clone. This chain joins TRBV12-2 and TRBJ2-7; the D segment call TRBD1 is taken from the table without a DNA check. TRBV12-2 is a recognized pseudogene. This CDR3 is 18 amino acids long. This CDR3 is CASRLDPWAGGRSYEQYF. CDR3 nucleotides: TGTGCAAGTCGCTTAGATCCTTGGGCAGGGGGTCGCTCCTACGAGCAGTACTTC.

CDR3 DNA sequence: TGTGCCAGCAGCTACAGGGGGTCTAACTATGGCTACACCTTC. The encoded protein is CASSYRGSNYGYTF. This rearrangement joins TRBV5-6 to TRBJ1-2, with 8 positions matching TRBD1. The CDR3 is made up of 14 amino acids. Trimming cost V 3 bases and J 0 bases; bases outside gene matches: 1. Per germline, CDR1 SGHDT and CDR2 YYEEEE. Full variable domain (missing parts from reference TRBV5-6 and TRBJ1-2): DAGVTQSPTHLIKTRGQQVTLRCSPKSGHDTVSWYQQALGQGPQFIFQYYEEEERQRGNFPDRFSGHQFPNYSSELNVNALLLGDSALYLCASSYRGSNYGYTFGSGTRLTVV.

This chain uses TRBV6-1 with TRBJ2-5, with TRBD2 matching over 11 bases. Trimming took 2 bases from V and 1 from J; bases not matched to a gene: 6. Germline CDR1 is MNHNS and CDR2 is SASEGT. CDR3 length equals 17 residues. CDR3 coding DNA: TGTGCCAGCAGTGAATCGAGACTAGCGGGACTCCAAGAGACCCAGTACTTC. It encodes CASSESRLAGLQETQYF.

J is TRBJ2-3 and V is TRBV5-5; D is uncertain. V lost 0 bases, J lost 2 bases, and 19 bases lay in between. There are 18 residues in the CDR3. Germline V gene lookup returns CDR1 SGHKS and CDR2 YYEKEE (reference sequence). In DNA form, the CDR3 reads TGTGCCAGCAGCTTGGCTGGTGTAGGCAGTGGGCTCACAGATACGCAGTATTTT. Translation: CASSLAGVGSGLTDTQYF. The full variable domain, rest sourced from reference TRBV5-5 and TRBJ2-3, is DAGVTQSPTHLIKTRGQQVTLRCSPISGHKSVSWYQQVLGQGPQFIFQYYEKEERGRGNFPDRFSARQFPNYSSELNVNALLLGDSALYLCASSLAGVGSGLTDTQYFGPGTRLTVL.

V gene TRBV6-1 combines with J gene TRBJ2-7, with no clear D. CDR3 length equals 12 residues. V shed 3 bases and J shed 6 bases, with 9 bases lying between them. Germline-derived CDR1 and CDR2 are MNHNS and SASEGT. CDR3 bases: TGTGCCAGCAGTGAGATTTCGTCCGAGCAGTACTTC. It codes for CASSEISSEQYF.

The chain links TRBV7-3 to TRBJ2-3; D might be TRBD1 (5 bases). The V end was cut by 5 bases, the J end by 0 bases, with 12 bases between. This CDR3 contains 15 residues. CDR1 is SGHTA and CDR2 is FQGTGA in the germline V gene. The CDR3 nucleotides are TGTGCCAGCAGCACAGGCATGGGGAGCACAGATACGCAGTATTTT. Its protein is CASSTGMGSTDTQYF.

The V and J genes are TRBV30 and TRBJ2-2; no definite D call. V shed 1 base and J shed 1 base, with 4 bases lying between them. Germline V gene sequence: CDR1 GTSNPN, CDR2 SVGIG (reference sequence). This CDR3 comprises 13 residues. The CDR3 DNA sequence: TGTGCCTGGAGTGGCTTGAACACCGGGGAGCTGTTTTTT. Translation gives CAWSGLNTGELFF.

To note about this clone: Other DNA sequences in this sample translate to the same CDR3. The chain employs TRBV4-3 and TRBJ2-2; unclear D gene. The V end lost 1 base, the J end lost 5 bases, and 2 bases lay between the germline ends. The CDR3 loop spans 12 amino acids. Germline V gene data show CDR1 as LGHNA and CDR2 as YSLEER. CDR3 region: CASSQGTGELFF. The CDR3, as DNA: TGCGCCAGCAGCCAAGGGACCGGGGAGCTGTTTTTT.

V and J are TRBV9 and TRBJ2-5; 10 bases fit TRBD1. Trimming took 1 base from V and 3 from J; bases not matched to a gene: 3. CDR1 and CDR2 (germline): SGDLS, YYNGEE. This CDR3 region has 15 residues. CDR3 loop: CASSVRGTGEETQYF. CDR3 in DNA: TGTGCCAGCAGCGTACGAGGGACAGGGGAAGAGACCCAGTACTTC. Together with reference TRBV9 and TRBJ2-5, the CDR3 gives the full variable domain: DSGVTQTPKHLITATGQRVTLRCSPRSGDLSVYWYQQSLDQGLQFLIQYYNGEERAKGNILERFSAQQFPDLHSELNLSSLELGDSALYFCASSVRGTGEETQYFGPGTRLLVL.

V and J are TRBV4-3 and TRBJ1-6, with 8 bases that match TRBD1. Germline lookup yields CDR1 LGHNA and CDR2 YSLEER. With 8 bases clipped from V and 7 bases from J, the junction kept 7 bases outside the gene matches. The length of the CDR3 is 14 residues. The DNA of the CDR3 is TGCGCCAGCTCAGGGGGCGACAAGAATTCACCCCTCCACTTT. The encoded protein is CASSGGDKNSPLHF.

This chain joins TRBV9 and TRBJ1-1, with 7 bases aligning to TRBD1. J was trimmed by 7 bases and V by 5 bases; bases with no gene match: 11. The CDR3 runs 14 residues. CDR1 SGDLS and CDR2 YYNGEE come from the germline V gene. In DNA, the CDR3 is TGTGCCAGCAGAGGAGGGACAGAGCCTAGTGAAGCTTTCTTT. Amino acid sequence: CASRGGTEPSEAFF.

The chain has TRBV19 and TRBJ1-4; D is possibly TRBD1 (5 bases). Germline lookup yields CDR1 LNHDA and CDR2 SQIVND (reference sequence). Trimming removed 10 bases from V and 0 bases from J, with 15 bases in between. The CDR3 contains 15 residues. The CDR3 region has the DNA TGTGCCACCCGGACGGGGGTCCCAACTAATGAAAAACTGTTTTTT. This codes for CATRTGVPTNEKLFF.

This clone has only a few counts. The chain carries TRBV11-1 and TRBJ2-2; maybe TRBD2 (7 bases). Germline CDR1 SGHAT, CDR2 FQDESV (reference sequence). V was clipped by 6 bases and J by 6 bases, with 20 bases between them. There are 16 residues in the CDR3. CDR3 in amino acids: CASRVPGGPPAGELFF. The CDR3 DNA is TGTGCCAGCAGGGTTCCGGGGGGCCCCCCGGCCGGGGAGCTGTTTTTT.

Comment on this clone: The same CDR3 arises from other DNA sequences in this sample as well. This sequence joins TRBV19 and TRBJ1-5; D is unresolved. The CDR3 spans 13 residues. CDR1 LNHDA and CDR2 SQIVND come from the germline V gene (reference sequence). The V gene lost 3 bases and the J gene lost 2 bases, with 5 bases spanning the gap. The CDR3 sequence is CASSIIGNQPQHF. DNA for the CDR3: TGTGCCAGTAGTATTATCGGCAATCAGCCCCAGCATTTT.

J is TRBJ1-5 and V is TRBV15; the D is unclear. The CDR3 consists of 14 residues. From germline, CDR1 is LNHNV and CDR2 YYDKDF (reference sequence). Trimming pared 8 bases from V and 3 bases from J, leaving 14 bases between. The CDR3 DNA is TGTGCCACCTCCGGAGTAGACTTCAATCAGCCCCAGCATTTT. Protein sequence: CATSGVDFNQPQHF.

The rearrangement uses TRBV11-2 and TRBJ2-7; D is perhaps TRBD2 (5 bases). Germline CDR1 is SGHAT and CDR2 is FQNNGV. CDR3 size: 13 residues. V dropped 2 bases and J dropped 6 bases, with 11 bases sitting between them. CDR3 protein: CASSLSGMGEQYF. As DNA, the CDR3 is TGTGCCAGCAGCTTATCGGGAATGGGCGAGCAGTACTTC.

This clone was found a few times. The chain couples TRBV2 to TRBJ1-2, with D tentatively TRBD1 (6 bases). In germline, CDR1 is SNHLY, CDR2 FYNNEI. V was shortened by 9 bases and J by 8 bases, with 16 bases between the two germline ends. This CDR3 comprises 12 residues. The CDR3 is CASTGTLCGYTF. The DNA of the CDR3 is TGTGCCAGTACAGGGACCCTCTGCGGCTACACCTTC.

This chain uses TRBV19 with TRBJ2-1, with TRBD2 identical over 12 bases. CDR1 LNHDA and CDR2 SQIVND come from the germline V gene (reference sequence). V shed 6 bases, J shed 9 bases, and the junction held 9 bases outside the gene matches. The CDR3 runs to 15 residues. The CDR3 nucleotides are TGTGCCAGTAGATGGCTAGCGGGAGGGGATACTGAGCAGTTCTTC. Translation: CASRWLAGGDTEQFF.

CDR3 protein: CASSVSRGGPSYNEQFF. In DNA, the CDR3 is TGTGCCAGCAGCGTCTCGCGGGGGGGGCCCTCCTACAATGAGCAGTTCTTC. The chain couples TRBV9 to TRBJ2-1; 9 bases match TRBD2. This CDR3 region has 17 residues. CDR1 and CDR2 (germline): SGDLS, YYNGEE. J gave up 0 bases and V 2 bases, and 6 bases lay outside the gene matches.

V gene TRBV28 combines with J gene TRBJ2-3, with 7 bases identical to TRBD1. The CDR3 extends over 17 amino acids. Germline CDR1 is MDHEN and CDR2 is SYDVKM. The trim removed 2 bases at V and 3 bases at J, leaving 11 bases unmatched. CDR3: CASSLVALRQGTDTQYF. CDR3 nucleotide sequence: TGTGCCAGCAGTTTAGTCGCTCTTCGACAGGGAACAGATACGCAGTATTTT.

The rearrangement uses TRBV27 and TRBJ2-7; perhaps TRBD1 as D (6 bases). Between the trimmed V and J ends, which lost 6 bases and 1 base, there was a span of 10 bases. The CDR3 spans 13 residues. Germline V gene data show CDR1 as MNHEY and CDR2 as SMNVEV (reference sequence). CDR3 protein: CASSLQGSYEQYF. The CDR3 DNA reads TGTGCCAGCAGCCTACAGGGTTCCTACGAGCAGTACTTC.

This sequence joins TRBV5-4 and TRBJ1-1; D gene unclear. Trimming removed 0 bases at V and 11 bases at J, with 14 bases between. CDR1 is SGHNT and CDR2 is YYREEE in the germline V gene (reference sequence). This CDR3 contains 13 residues. The CDR3 DNA follows: TGTGCCAGCAGCTTGGGTGAAGCGGGCACGGCTTTCTTT. Residues: CASSLGEAGTAFF. Together with reference TRBV5-4 and TRBJ1-1, the CDR3 gives the full variable domain: ETGVTQSPTHLIKTRGQQVTLRCSSQSGHNTVSWYQQALGQGPQFIFQYYREEENGRGNFPPRFSGLQFPNYSSELNVNALELDDSALYLCASSLGEAGTAFFGQGTRLTVV.